The 8 T cell receptor beta chains presented below share a single source sample, sequenced in a study of cytomegalovirus exposure and HLA in healthy donors. The PCR contained 60 Vbeta and 13 Jbeta primers. Generated by immunoSEQ multiplex PCR, the TCRdb table keeps only in-frame clones and is missing some. Of 180,000 or so clones listed, about 80% were seen once; the top ten hold 1.4%. Sample: PBMCs. The receptors were sampled from a man aged 18 to 30 in good health and CMV-seronegative.

This chain uses TRBV9 with TRBJ2-1; TRBD1 agrees at 10 bases. The germline V gene has CDR1 SGDLS and CDR2 YYNGEE. The CDR3 is made up of 15 amino acids. Trimming took 4 bases from V and 5 from J; bases not matched to a gene: 6. CDR3 DNA sequence: TGTGCCAGCAGCCCCTGGACAGGGGGGCACAATGAGCAGTTCTTC. Residues: CASSPWTGGHNEQFF.

J is TRBJ2-7 and V is TRBV2, with D possibly being TRBD1 (6 bases). The CDR3 contains 13 residues. The germline V gene has CDR1 SNHLY and CDR2 FYNNEI. V was trimmed by 7 bases and J by 3 bases, leaving 13 bases between them. The CDR3 DNA is TGTGCCAGCACCCGGGACAAACACTACGAGCAGTACTTC. Its protein is CASTRDKHYEQYF.

The chain joins TRBV5-6 to TRBJ2-1; weak D call: TRBD1 (6 bases). This CDR3 is built from 13 residues. CDR1 and CDR2 from the germline V gene are SGHDT and YYEEEE. Deletions cut 1 base from V and 13 bases from J, with 15 bases between. CDR3 in amino acids: CASSLWGRFGQFF. The DNA of the CDR3 is TGTGCCAGCAGCTTGTGGGGGCGGTTTGGACAGTTCTTC.

This clone has just a few counts. A read error may account for a junction end that differs from germline. The chain employs TRBV6-6 and TRBJ1-2; 8 bases map to TRBD1. The CDR3 extends over 11 amino acids. Per the germline V gene, CDR1 is MNHNY and CDR2 is SVGAGI (reference sequence). CDR3 in amino acids: CASSRGQGQFF. In DNA form, the CDR3 reads TGTGCCAGCAGTCGTGGACAGGGACAATTCTTC.

The gene calls are TRBV7-3 and TRBJ2-1, with no clear D. This CDR3 comprises 12 residues. From germline, CDR1 is SGHTA and CDR2 FQGTGA. Trimming removed 2 bases from V and 6 bases from J, with 5 bases in between. The CDR3 region is CASSLSSNEQFF. CDR3 bases: TGTGCCAGCAGCTTATCTAGCAATGAGCAGTTCTTC.

This clone was picked up a small number of times. The rearrangement joins TRBV28 to TRBJ1-5; maybe TRBD1 (5 bases). With 3 bases removed from V and 4 bases from J, the gap between germline ends came to 13 bases. Germline V gives CDR1 MDHEN, CDR2 SYDVKM. The CDR3 sequence is 15 residues long. The CDR3 is CASSFGQGINQPQHF. The CDR3 nucleotides read TGTGCCAGCAGTTTTGGGCAGGGTATTAATCAGCCCCAGCATTTT.

This clone was seen only a few times. The chain employs TRBV18 and TRBJ1-1, with D possibly TRBD1 on 6 matching bases. Germline CDR1 reads KGHSH; CDR2 reads LQKENI. The CDR3 totals 14 residues. With 3 bases removed from V and 5 bases from J, the gap between germline ends came to 13 bases. CDR3 sequence reads: CASSPVTGITEAFF. In DNA, the CDR3 is TGTGCCAGCTCACCTGTAACAGGGATTACTGAAGCTTTCTTT. Supplemented by reference TRBV18 and TRBJ1-1, the full variable domain reads NAGVMQNPRHLVRRRGQEARLRCSPMKGHSHVYWYRQLPEEGLKFMVYLQKENIIDESGMPKERFSAEFPKEGPSILRIQQVVRGDSAAYFCASSPVTGITEAFFGQGTRLTVV.

The CDR3 is CASSQGRVNTEAFF. DNA of the CDR3: TGTGCCAGCAGCCAAGGACGGGTGAACACTGAAGCTTTCTTT. V and J are TRBV14 and TRBJ1-1; D is unresolved. Germline CDR1 is SGHDN and CDR2 is FVKESK. This CDR3 spans 14 amino acids. V dropped 1 base and J dropped 0 bases, with 6 bases sitting between them.